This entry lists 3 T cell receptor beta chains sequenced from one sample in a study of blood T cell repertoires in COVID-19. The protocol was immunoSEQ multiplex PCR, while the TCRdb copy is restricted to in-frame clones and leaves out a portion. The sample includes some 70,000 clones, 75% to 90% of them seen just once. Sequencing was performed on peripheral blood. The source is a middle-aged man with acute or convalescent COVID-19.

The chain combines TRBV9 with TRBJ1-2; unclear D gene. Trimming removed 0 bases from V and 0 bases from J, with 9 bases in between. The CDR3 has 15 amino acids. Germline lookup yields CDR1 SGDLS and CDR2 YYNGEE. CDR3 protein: CASSVEVGANYGYTF. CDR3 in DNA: TGTGCCAGCAGCGTAGAGGTCGGAGCTAACTATGGCTACACCTTC.

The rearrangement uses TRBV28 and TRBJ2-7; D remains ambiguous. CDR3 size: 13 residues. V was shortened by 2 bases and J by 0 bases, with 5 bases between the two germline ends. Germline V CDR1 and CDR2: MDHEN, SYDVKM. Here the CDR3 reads CASSLPDSYEQYF. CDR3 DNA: TGTGCCAGCAGTTTACCAGACTCCTACGAGCAGTACTTC.

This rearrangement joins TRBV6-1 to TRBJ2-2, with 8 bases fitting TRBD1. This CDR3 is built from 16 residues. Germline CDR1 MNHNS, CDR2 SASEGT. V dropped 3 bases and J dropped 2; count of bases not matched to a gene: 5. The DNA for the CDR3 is TGTGCCAGCAGTGACACTGACAGGGGCAACACCGGGGAGCTGTTTTTT. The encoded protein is CASSDTDRGNTGELFF.